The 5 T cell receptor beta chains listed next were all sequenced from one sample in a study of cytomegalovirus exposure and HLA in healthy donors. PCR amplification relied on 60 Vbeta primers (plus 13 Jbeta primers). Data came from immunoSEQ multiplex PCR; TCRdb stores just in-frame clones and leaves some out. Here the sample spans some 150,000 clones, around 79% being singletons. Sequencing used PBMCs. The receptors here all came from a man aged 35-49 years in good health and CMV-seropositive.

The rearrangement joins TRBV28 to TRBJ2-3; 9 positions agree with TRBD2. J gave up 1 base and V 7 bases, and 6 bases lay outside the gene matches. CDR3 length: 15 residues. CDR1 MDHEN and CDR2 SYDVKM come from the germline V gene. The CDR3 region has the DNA TGTGCCAGCACGTCTAGCGGGATAGGCACAGATACGCAGTATTTT. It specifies CASTSSGIGTDTQYF.

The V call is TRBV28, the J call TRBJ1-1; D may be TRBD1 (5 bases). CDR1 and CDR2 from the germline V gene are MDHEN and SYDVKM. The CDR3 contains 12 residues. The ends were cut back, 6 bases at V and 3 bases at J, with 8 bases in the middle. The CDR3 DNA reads TGTGCCAGCAGCACGACAGACACTGAAGCTTTCTTT. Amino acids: CASSTTDTEAFF.

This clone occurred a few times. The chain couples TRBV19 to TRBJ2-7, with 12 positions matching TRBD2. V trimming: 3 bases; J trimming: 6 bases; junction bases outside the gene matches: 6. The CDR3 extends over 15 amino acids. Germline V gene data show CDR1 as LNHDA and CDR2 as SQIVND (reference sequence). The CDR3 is CASSIRLAGDPEQYF. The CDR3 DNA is TGTGCCAGTAGTATTAGACTAGCGGGAGACCCCGAGCAGTACTTC.

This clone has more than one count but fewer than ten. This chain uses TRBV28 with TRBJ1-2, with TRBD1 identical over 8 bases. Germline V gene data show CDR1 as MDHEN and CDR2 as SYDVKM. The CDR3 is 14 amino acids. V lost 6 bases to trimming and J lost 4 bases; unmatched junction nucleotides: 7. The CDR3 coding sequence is TGTGCCAGCAGAACCGACAGGGGCGGCTATGGCTACACCTTC. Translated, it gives CASRTDRGGYGYTF.

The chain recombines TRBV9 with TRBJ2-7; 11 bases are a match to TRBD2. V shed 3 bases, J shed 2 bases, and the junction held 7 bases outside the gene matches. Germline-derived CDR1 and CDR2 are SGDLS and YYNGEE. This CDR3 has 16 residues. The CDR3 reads CASSASTSGTTYEQYF. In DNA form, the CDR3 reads TGTGCCAGCAGCGCCTCGACTAGCGGGACGACCTACGAGCAGTACTTC.